The 10 T cell receptor beta chains reported below all come from one sample, sequenced in a study of T cells after yellow fever vaccination. TCRdb ran MiXCR on the 5' RACE reads and lists one entry per CDR3 protein. There are some 240,000 distinct CDR3 sequences in the sample; 5.2% occur only once, and less than 3.5% lies in the top ten. This sample comprised CD4+ T cells sorted from PBMCs, obtained on the day of the yellow fever booster vaccination. The receptors stem from a man between 18 and 29 years old who received the YFV17D yellow fever vaccine.

Only a few counts were recorded for this clonotype. The chain joins TRBV7-2 to TRBJ2-7; 9 bases fit TRBD2. The CDR3 is 13 amino acids. Germline assignment: CDR1 SGHTA and CDR2 FQGNSA. V was pared by 4 bases and J by 7 bases, with 5 bases of the junction left unmatched. CDR3 bases: TGTGCCAGCAGCTCCCGAGCGGGGGGTGAGCAGTACGTC. Residues: CASSSRAGGEQYV.

This chain uses TRBV7-2 with TRBJ1-6; maybe TRBD1 (5 bases). Deletions cut 8 bases from V and 7 bases from J, with 12 bases between. Germline CDR1 SGHTA, CDR2 FQGNSA. The CDR3 is 13 residues long. DNA for the CDR3: TGTGCCAGCCTCAGACGGGGGAATTCACCCCTCCACTTT. It yields the protein CASLRRGNSPLHF.

This clonotype was counted at least ten times. The chain combines TRBV19 with TRBJ1-5; D remains ambiguous. The V and J ends lost 6 bases and 0 bases respectively, with 6 bases between them. CDR1 and CDR2 from the germline V gene are LNHDA and SQIVND (reference sequence). The CDR3 consists of 13 residues. CDR3 sequence reads: CASRAYSNQPQHF. In DNA form, the CDR3 reads TGTGCCAGTAGGGCGTATAGCAATCAGCCCCAGCATTTT.

The chain carries TRBV20-1 and TRBJ2-5, with 9 bases fitting TRBD1. V gave up 4 bases and J gave up 5 bases; unmatched junction bases: 5. Germline-derived CDR1 and CDR2 are DFQATT and SNEGSKA (reference sequence). The CDR3 runs to 13 residues. The CDR3 loop reads CSATGQGMETQYF. CDR3 coding DNA: TGCAGTGCTACCGGACAGGGGATGGAGACCCAGTACTTC.

This clonotype was observed a handful of times. The J gene is TRBJ2-5, the V gene TRBV5-1; D is ambiguous. The length of the CDR3 is 14 residues. The germline V gene has CDR1 SGHRS and CDR2 YFSETQ. V lost 2 bases, J lost 1 base, and 9 bases lay in between. The CDR3 DNA sequence: TGCGCCAGCAGCTTCGGGCTTAGCCAAGAGACCCAGTACTTC. Protein product: CASSFGLSQETQYF.

The chain has TRBV28 and TRBJ1-2, with D maybe TRBD1 (5 bases). Germline loops: CDR1 MDHEN, CDR2 SYDVKM. This CDR3 comprises 15 residues. The V gene lost 6 bases and the J gene lost 8 bases, with 22 bases spanning the gap. CDR3 sequence reads: CASSSPGNRVRGYTF. Written as DNA, the CDR3 is TGTGCCAGCAGCTCCCCAGGGAATCGGGTTAGAGGCTACACCTTC.

There are many counts of this clonotype. The J gene is TRBJ2-7, the V gene TRBV7-8; 8 bases fit TRBD1. V lost 4 bases, J lost 6 bases, and 5 bases stayed unmatched. The CDR3 has 13 amino acids. Germline V lookup: CDR1 SGHVS, CDR2 FQNEAQ. CDR3 sequence (DNA): TGTGCCAGCAGCTACAATGACAGGGGCGAGCAGTACTTC. Translating it yields CASSYNDRGEQYF. The full variable domain, its missing parts supplied by reference TRBV7-8 and TRBJ2-7, is GAGVSQSPRYKVAKRGQDVALRCDPISGHVSLFWYQQALGQGPEFLTYFQNEAQLDKSGLPSDRFFAERPEGSVSTLKIQRTQQEDSAVYLCASSYNDRGEQYFGPGTRLTVT.

The rearrangement links TRBV12-3 or TRBV12-4 to TRBJ1-2, with D maybe TRBD1 (5 bases). The CDR3 is 14 residues long. Deletions cut 3 bases from V and 8 bases from J, with 16 bases between. Here the CDR3 reads CASSFPGSFGGYTF. The CDR3 nucleotides are TGTGCCAGCAGTTTTCCAGGGTCCTTCGGCGGCTACACCTTC.

The V gene is TRBV10-3, the J gene TRBJ2-6; 8 positions agree with TRBD2. Germline V gene sequence: CDR1 ENHRY, CDR2 SYGVKD. The CDR3 length is 20 residues. The J segment lost 0 bases and the V segment lost 2 bases, leaving 12 bases of the junction unmatched. This chain's CDR3 is CAISEAPGGGGSSGANVLTF. In DNA form, the CDR3 reads TGTGCCATCAGTGAGGCGCCTGGGGGCGGGGGGAGCTCTGGGGCCAACGTCCTGACTTTC.

This clonotype was found a few times. The chain links TRBV24-1 to TRBJ2-2, with D possibly called TRBD1 or TRBD2 (6 bases each). The CDR3 totals 14 residues. In germline, CDR1 is KGHDR, CDR2 SFDVKD. The V end was cut by 5 bases, the J end by 4 bases, with 10 bases between. The CDR3 DNA is TGTGCCACCAGTGGGGGGGCCCGCACCGGGGAGCTGTTTTTT. It codes for CATSGGARTGELFF.